These 21 T cell receptor beta chains were sequenced from one sample in a study of T cell repertoires in cytomegalovirus infection. Each CDR3 protein is one row after TCRdb ran MiXCR on the reads. The sample lists about 330,000 distinct CDR3 sequences, more than 8% occurring once. Sequencing was carried out using PBMCs. The receptors were gathered from a human donor in good health (CMV status not recorded). Some clones in this sample may be carry-over from other donors' samples.

Only a few counts were recorded for this clonotype. This sequence joins TRBV12-3 or TRBV12-4 and TRBJ2-1; 13 bases map to TRBD2. J gave up 2 bases and V 6 bases, and 4 bases lay outside the gene matches. The CDR3 consists of 16 residues. The chain's CDR3 is CASSLTSGRTYNEQFF. CDR3 DNA sequence: TGTGCCAGCAGCCTGACTAGCGGGAGGACCTACAATGAGCAGTTCTTC.

Ten or more counts support this clonotype. The V call is TRBV4-1, the J call TRBJ1-6; D perhaps matches TRBD1 (5 bases). Germline lookup yields CDR1 MGHRA and CDR2 YSYEKL. Trimming pared 0 bases from V and 2 bases from J, leaving 14 bases between. The CDR3 has 18 amino acids. The CDR3 protein is CASSQEGGWGAYNSPLHF. DNA of the CDR3: TGCGCCAGCAGCCAAGAAGGAGGCTGGGGGGCCTATAATTCACCCCTCCACTTT.

This clonotype was detected only a few times. This rearrangement joins TRBV7-4 to TRBJ1-1; D gene unclear. Trimming stripped 4 bases from V and 2 bases from J, with 8 bases between. Germline V gives CDR1 SGHVT, CDR2 SQSDAQ. The CDR3 sequence is 13 residues long. The CDR3 here is CASSSNPNTEAFF. The CDR3 DNA is TGTGCCAGCAGCTCCAATCCAAACACTGAAGCTTTCTTT.

The CDR3 nucleotides are TGTGCCAGCAGCTTGCTAGGGTTAAAGTCCTACGAGCAGTACTTC. It is translated as CASSLLGLKSYEQYF. The chain recombines TRBV5-6 with TRBJ2-7; D unclear. CDR1 and CDR2 from the germline V gene are SGHDT and YYEEEE. The V end was cut by 1 base, the J end by 1 base, with 12 bases between. The CDR3 sequence is 15 residues long.

The sample holds a few counts of this clonotype. This sequence joins TRBV2 and TRBJ2-7; D perhaps matches TRBD1 (5 bases). V lost 7 bases and J 5 bases, leaving 9 bases between the germline ends. Germline CDR1 is SNHLY and CDR2 is FYNNEI. The CDR3 is 11 amino acids. The CDR3 nucleotides are TGTGCCAGCAATAGGGGAAACGAGCAGTACTTC. It is translated as CASNRGNEQYF.

The table lists this clonotype with a few counts. The CDR3 DNA reads as TGTGCCAGCAGCCCAAACGGGAGAGGCTACACCTTC. Protein: CASSPNGRGYTF. The gene calls are TRBV7-1 and TRBJ1-2; the D is unclear. TRBV7-1 is assigned to the ORF class and has an uncertain function. This CDR3 region has 12 residues. The germline V and J ends were trimmed by 5 bases and 8 bases, with 12 bases remaining between them.

This clonotype was seen many times. J is TRBJ1-1 and V is TRBV15, with D possibly matching TRBD1 (6 bases). Looked up from germline, CDR1 is LNHNV and CDR2 is YYDKDF (reference sequence). The CDR3 length is 16 residues. Trimming left V 2 bases short and J 0 bases short, with 13 bases between. The CDR3 DNA reads TGTGCCACCAGCAGAACACAGGGTTACATGAACACTGAAGCTTTCTTT. Translating it yields CATSRTQGYMNTEAFF. Complete variable domain (other parts from reference TRBV15 and TRBJ1-1): DAMVIQNPRYQVTQFGKPVTLSCSQTLNHNVMYWYQQKSSQAPKLLFHYYDKDFNNEADTPDNFQSRRPNTSFCFLDIRSPGLGDTAMYLCATSRTQGYMNTEAFFGQGTRLTVV.

This clonotype was observed at least ten times. The rearrangement uses TRBV7-2 and TRBJ2-5; 7 bases map to TRBD1. The CDR3 sequence is 15 residues long. CDR1 and CDR2 (germline): SGHTA, FQGNSA. The V segment lost 3 bases and the J segment 1 base; nucleotides outside the gene matches: 5. The CDR3 nucleotides are TGTGCCAGCAGCTTGCAGGGGACAGTCCAAGAGACCCAGTACTTC. Translated, it gives CASSLQGTVQETQYF.

This clonotype appeared many times. The chain uses TRBV20-1 and TRBJ1-3; no firm D call. With 3 bases removed from V and 0 bases from J, the gap between germline ends came to 12 bases. Germline values: CDR1 DFQATT, CDR2 SNEGSKA (reference sequence). The CDR3 loop spans 15 amino acids. The DNA of the CDR3 is TGCAGTGCTAGTAAGACCTTCGGCTCTGGAAACACCATATATTTT. This sequence encodes CSASKTFGSGNTIYF.

This clonotype came up many times. The gene calls are TRBV6-1 and TRBJ2-3; 12 nucleotides align to TRBD2. The junction had 13 bases not matched to a gene; V was cut back by 5 bases and J by 4 bases. The CDR3 covers 18 residues. The germline CDR1 and CDR2 sequences are MNHNS and SASEGT. CDR3: CASSNPEWTSGVADTQYF. DNA for the CDR3: TGTGCCAGCAGTAACCCAGAGTGGACTAGCGGGGTCGCAGATACGCAGTATTTT.

This clonotype was seen a few times. The V and J genes are TRBV11-1 and TRBJ2-1, with 12 bases identical to TRBD2. This CDR3 is built from 18 residues. Germline CDR1 reads SGHAT; CDR2 reads FQDESV (reference sequence). Trimming cost V 2 bases and J 8 bases; bases outside gene matches: 13. The CDR3 DNA follows: TGTGCCAGCAGCTTACGGCGGGCTAGCGGGGGGGCTAGGGATGAGCAGTTCTTC. It encodes CASSLRRASGGARDEQFF. Complete variable domain (other parts from reference TRBV11-1 and TRBJ2-1): EAEVAQSPRYKITEKSQAVAFWCDPISGHATLYWYRQILGQGPELLVQFQDESVVDDSQLPKDRFSAERLKGVDSTLKIQPAELGDSAMYLCASSLRRASGGARDEQFFGPGTRLTVL.

This chain links TRBV5-4 with TRBJ1-2; 10 bases map to TRBD1. The CDR3 has 16 residues. Germline V gives CDR1 SGHNT, CDR2 YYREEE (reference sequence). V shed 0 bases and J 5 bases; nucleotides not matched to a gene: 7. For the CDR3, the DNA is TGTGCCAGCAGCTTGGCCCCTCGGGGACAGGGGTATGGCTACACCTTC. It translates to CASSLAPRGQGYGYTF.

The table lists this clonotype with a few counts. The chain employs TRBV2 and TRBJ2-7; 9 bases fit TRBD2. The J segment lost 2 bases and the V segment lost 4 bases, leaving 6 bases of the junction unmatched. Germline V lookup: CDR1 SNHLY, CDR2 FYNNEI. The CDR3 sequence is 15 residues long. CDR3 amino acids: CASSASAGGPYEQYF. The CDR3 DNA is TGTGCCAGCAGTGCCTCAGCGGGAGGACCCTACGAGCAGTACTTC.

This clonotype occurred many times. This chain connects TRBV28 to TRBJ1-5; 7 nucleotides agree with TRBD1. From germline, CDR1 is MDHEN and CDR2 SYDVKM. The CDR3 consists of 17 residues. The junction had 10 bases not matched to a gene; V was cut back by 5 bases and J by 0 bases. The CDR3 DNA sequence: TGTGCCAGCAGTCTGTCGCCTGGACAGGCTAGCAATCAGCCCCAGCATTTT. As protein: CASSLSPGQASNQPQHF.

V usage is TRBV2 and J usage is TRBJ2-1; D is unclear. The CDR3 extends over 15 amino acids. V was cut by 2 bases and J by 1 base, with 9 bases left in between. CDR1 and CDR2 from the germline V gene are SNHLY and FYNNEI. For the CDR3, the DNA is TGTGCCAGCAGTGAATCCGGATCTTCCTACAATGAGCAGTTCTTC. Translated, it gives CASSESGSSYNEQFF.

The table lists this clonotype with a few counts. This rearrangement joins TRBV19 to TRBJ1-4; D is unresolved. This CDR3 is 13 amino acids long. CDR1 is LNHDA and CDR2 is SQIVND in the germline V gene (reference sequence). Trimming stripped 10 bases from V and 6 bases from J, with 15 bases between. CDR3 DNA: TGTGCCACCCGTATAGTCGGGGATGAAAAACTGTTTTTT. This gives the protein CATRIVGDEKLFF.

This clonotype was observed a handful of times. This chain uses TRBV6-2 or TRBV6-3 with TRBJ1-1, with TRBD1 identical over 7 bases. V trimming: 6 bases; J trimming: 10 bases; junction bases outside the gene matches: 8. Germline V gives CDR1 MNHEY, CDR2 SVGEGT. There are 12 residues in the CDR3. The CDR3 loop is CASRTLGTAAFF. The CDR3 DNA is TGTGCCAGCAGGACCCTAGGGACAGCAGCTTTCTTT.

The chain combines TRBV10-3 with TRBJ2-3; no clear D gene. Trimming took 5 bases from V and 4 from J, leaving 4 bases between them. CDR3 length: 11 amino acids. Germline loops: CDR1 ENHRY, CDR2 SYGVKD. In DNA form, the CDR3 reads TGTGCCATCAGTTTGGCAGATACGCAGTATTTT. Translation gives CAISLADTQYF.

This chain connects TRBV7-2 to TRBJ1-5; D not resolved. Germline V lookup: CDR1 SGHTA, CDR2 FQGNSA. This CDR3 contains 15 residues. Trimming stripped 5 bases from V and 0 bases from J, with 11 bases between. The CDR3 loop reads CASSRNSYSNQPQHF. CDR3 in DNA: TGTGCCAGCAGCAGAAACAGTTATAGCAATCAGCCCCAGCATTTT.

Many counts were recorded for this clonotype. The V gene is TRBV7-2, the J gene TRBJ2-7; D is possibly TRBD2 (6 bases). V was trimmed by 5 bases and J by 3 bases, leaving 14 bases between them. The CDR3 totals 14 residues. The germline gives CDR1 SGHTA, CDR2 FQGNSA. The CDR3 is CASSTTIGGYEQYF. CDR3 nucleotide sequence: TGTGCCAGCAGCACTACCATCGGGGGCTACGAGCAGTACTTC.

This clonotype came up many times. The chain links TRBV7-2 to TRBJ2-3; maybe TRBD2 (6 bases). Germline V lookup: CDR1 SGHTA, CDR2 FQGNSA. The V end was cut by 5 bases, the J end by 12 bases, with 15 bases between. There are 12 residues in the CDR3. In DNA form, the CDR3 reads TGTGCCAGCAGCCCAGGAGCGGGTAGCCAGTATTTT. Translation gives CASSPGAGSQYF.